The present TCR beta chain was sequenced within a study of control samples from healthy donors and cancer patients. Only in-frame clones appear in the TCRdb table, and some are missing; sequencing was by immunoSEQ multiplex PCR. The sample lists roughly 120,000 clones, about nine tenths occurring once. This TCR derives from a middle-aged man in good health. Sequencing was performed on blood.

The CDR3: CATGLSSGGAHEQYF. The CDR3 DNA reads as TGTGCCACCGGCTTGTCGAGCGGGGGGGCCCACGAGCAGTACTTC. The rearrangement links TRBV10-3 to TRBJ2-7, with 10 bases that match TRBD2. The length of the CDR3 is 15 residues. CDR1 is ENHRY, CDR2 SYGVKD, per germline. Trimming at V came to 10 bases and at J to 5 bases, leaving 14 bases not matched to a gene.